This T cell receptor (beta chain) was recovered during a study of breast tumors, draining lymph nodes, adjacent tissues. MiXCR was run by TCRdb on the multiplex PCR reads, yielding one entry per CDR3 protein. The sample records 150,000 to 200,000 distinct CDR3 sequences, 33% being singletons. Axillary draining lymph nodes of breast cancer patients supplied the node samples. This clonotype has a count of ten or more. Its cognate antigen is unknown. The ends lost 7 bases at V and 5 bases at J; junction bases unmatched: 9. The CDR3 is 14 amino acids. Per the germline V gene, CDR1 is LNHDA and CDR2 is SQIVND (reference sequence). Whole-study findings and limits: Tumor TCR diversity was below lymph nodes but above nontumor tissue. Data only fit, rather than demonstrated, lymph node origin of most tumor T cells.

The source of this sequence is a female donor with breast cancer. Some clones in this sample may be carry-over from other donors' samples. The sample taken for sequencing was axillary lymph node tissue. J is TRBJ2-3 and V is TRBV19, with 7 bases fitting TRBD1. The DNA for the CDR3 is TGTGCCAGTACTAAGACAGGGCGTAAAGATACGCAGTATTTT. Protein: CASTKTGRKDTQYF.